A selection of T cell receptor beta chains follows, all from one sample in a study of vaccination and CD4 T cells after COVID-19. TCRdb called the PCR reads again in MiXCR, with one record for every CDR3 protein. Of fewer than 15,000 distinct CDR3 sequences listed, under 75% were seen once; the top ten hold 15% to 20%. No cognate antigen is known for these TCRs. Sequencing was performed on CD4+ T cells from blood, cultured in vitro. All receptors come from a human donor who had recovered from COVID-19. The CDR3 runs from the conserved cysteine through the conserved F or W. The D gene is left open where the match is weak. Clone size is shown for a subset of rows, as once, few, many or a class of expanded clone.

TRBV20-1,TRBJ2-5,TRBD2,once,TGCAGTGCTGGAGGACAGGGACTAGCGGGAGGGCCTGAAGAGACCCAGTACTTC,CSAGGQGLAGGPEETQYF
TRBV25-1,TRBJ2-3,TRBD1,NA,TGTGCCAGCAGTTTCGGACAGGGATACACAGATACGCAGTATTTT,CASSFGQGYTDTQYF
TRBV6-5,TRBJ1-6,NA,NA,TGTGCCAGCAGTTATGGGCCTTATCCTTCACCCCTCCACTTT,CASSYGPYPSPLHF
TRBV7-6,TRBJ2-2,NA,NA,TGTGCCAGCAGCTCCTACGGCGGTGCGGTGGAGCTGTTTTTT,CASSSYGGAVELFF
TRBV27,TRBJ2-1,TRBD2,NA,TGTGCCAGCAGTCCGGGACTAGCGGGAGTGGCTGAGCAGTTCTTC,CASSPGLAGVAEQFF
TRBV5-1,TRBJ1-3,NA,NA,TGCGCCAGCAGCTTGGCCGGCACGGGTCCTGGAAACACCATATATTTT,CASSLAGTGPGNTIYF
TRBV6-1,TRBJ1-1,TRBD1,few,TGTGCCAGCAGTACGGGGACAGGGGAAGCTTTCTTT,CASSTGTGEAFF
TRBV20-1,TRBJ2-3,TRBD2,NA,TGCAGTGCTCCCACGGGGGGTAACACAGATACGCAGTATTTT,CSAPTGGNTDTQYF
TRBV24-1,TRBJ1-5,TRBD1,few,TGTGCCACCAGTGAGACAGGGACGGGGGAGCCCCAGCATTTT,CATSETGTGEPQHF
TRBV27,TRBJ2-7,NA,NA,TGTGCCAGCAGTTTTGTTCGTAGGGCCTCCTACGAGCAGTACTTC,CASSFVRRASYEQYF
TRBV23-1,TRBJ1-6,TRBD1,NA,TGCGCCAGCGGACGACAGGGAGATAATTCACCCCTCCACTTT,CASGRQGDNSPLHF
TRBV30,TRBJ1-5,TRBD1,NA,TGTGCCTGGGGGGGACAGGGCAATCAGCCCCAGCATTTT,CAWGGQGNQPQHF
TRBV6-1,TRBJ2-2,NA,NA,TGTGCCAGCAGTCCCCTCATGGGGGAGCTGTTTTTT,CASSPLMGELFF
TRBV7-6,TRBJ2-7,TRBD1,NA,TGTGCCAGCAGCCCGCGTCGGGGACAGGAACCCTACGAGCAGTACTTC,CASSPRRGQEPYEQYF
TRBV19,TRBJ2-2,NA,NA,TGTGCCAGTCGAGGGTTGCAGATGAACACCGGGGAGCTGTTTTTT,CASRGLQMNTGELFF
TRBV11-2,TRBJ2-5,TRBD2,few,TGTGCCAGCAGCTTAGACAGGGAGGGGACCCAGTACTTC,CASSLDREGTQYF
TRBV19,TRBJ2-2,NA,NA,TGTGCCAGTACTAGCGATTACACCGGGGAGCTGTTTTTT,CASTSDYTGELFF
TRBV19,TRBJ1-1,NA,NA,TGTGCCAGTAGTATATTGCCGGGACGATCGTTGAACACTGAAGCTTTCTTT,CASSILPGRSLNTEAFF
TRBV6-1,TRBJ1-1,TRBD1,few,TGTGCCAGCAGGTTGACAGGGGGAAACACTGAAGCTTTCTTT,CASRLTGGNTEAFF
TRBV9,TRBJ1-1,NA,NA,TGTGCCAGCAGGCCGACAGCGAACACTGAAGCTTTCTTT,CASRPTANTEAFF
TRBV9,TRBJ2-3,NA,NA,TGTGCCAGCAGCGTGTTAGCGGATGCGGGAGATACGCAGTATTTT,CASSVLADAGDTQYF
TRBV7-9,TRBJ2-3,NA,NA,TGTGCCAGCAGCTTAGGGTTGGCGGACCTTAGCACAGATACGCAGTATTTT,CASSLGLADLSTDTQYF
TRBV28,TRBJ1-4,NA,NA,TGTGCCAGCAGTGAGTATAACTCGCATGAAAAACTGTTTTTT,CASSEYNSHEKLFF
TRBV27,TRBJ2-5,NA,NA,TGTGCCAGCAGTAGCCGGGACGGGGTGGGGGAGACCCAGTACTTC,CASSSRDGVGETQYF
TRBV11-1,TRBJ2-7,NA,NA,TGTGCCAGCAGCACATCGCACGGAACCTACGAGCAGTACTTC,CASSTSHGTYEQYF
TRBV19,TRBJ1-2,NA,few,TGTGCCAGTAGTATGAGGGGAGACTATGGCTACACCTTC,CASSMRGDYGYTF
TRBV12-5,TRBJ1-6,NA,NA,TGTGCTAGTGGACCTGACACTTCCAATTCACCCCTCCACTTT,CASGPDTSNSPLHF
TRBV5-1,TRBJ1-5,TRBD1,NA,TGCGCCAGCAGCTTGTCGGCAGGGGGCGCGGGGAATCAGCCCCAGCATTTT,CASSLSAGGAGNQPQHF
TRBV20-1,TRBJ2-7,TRBD2,NA,TGCAGTGCAAGCGGGACCCTCTACGAGCAGTACTTC,CSASGTLYEQYF
TRBV27,TRBJ2-1,NA,NA,TGTGCCAGCAGTTTATACAGCGGGCAAGGGAATGAGCAGTTCTTC,CASSLYSGQGNEQFF
TRBV30,TRBJ1-5,NA,few,TGTGCCTGGAGTGTATTGGATCAGCCCCAGCATTTT,CAWSVLDQPQHF
TRBV19,TRBJ2-5,NA,NA,TGTGCCACTGAAGGGGTGGGGGTGGAGACCCAGTACTTC,CATEGVGVETQYF
TRBV7-9,TRBJ2-7,NA,NA,TGTGCCAGCAGCTCTTTCAGGGGGCCGCGGGGGTTGGAGCAGTACTTC,CASSSFRGPRGLEQYF
TRBV24-1,TRBJ1-1,NA,few,TGTGCCACCAGTGAAAAAGGGTTCACTGAAGCTTTCTTT,CATSEKGFTEAFF
TRBV7-8,TRBJ1-1,NA,NA,TGTGCCAGCAGCTTAGTGTGGGGGAGGAACACTGAAGCTTTCTTT,CASSLVWGRNTEAFF
TRBV7-9,TRBJ1-1,NA,few,TGTGCCAGCGGGAGGGGGGCGCTGAACACTGAAGCTTTCTTT,CASGRGALNTEAFF
TRBV11-3,TRBJ1-1,NA,few,TGTGCCAGCCAGGGGTGGAGGTCGGACACTGAAGCTTTCTTT,CASQGWRSDTEAFF
TRBV27,TRBJ2-1,TRBD2,NA,TGTGCCAGCAGTCCATCGCGCGGGAGGCCCTACAATGAGCAGTTCTTC,CASSPSRGRPYNEQFF
TRBV4-1,TRBJ1-2,TRBD1,NA,TGCGCCAGCAGCCAAGTCGGGACAGCAAACTATGGCTACACCTTC,CASSQVGTANYGYTF
TRBV20-1,TRBJ2-1,TRBD2,NA,TGCAGTCCTTGGGAAGGGACTAGCGGCTACAATGAGCAGTTCTTC,CSPWEGTSGYNEQFF
TRBV28,TRBJ1-1,NA,once,TGTGCCAGCAGTCCCACCAGACAGGCGAACACTGAAGCTTTCTTT,CASSPTRQANTEAFF
TRBV7-2,TRBJ1-5,NA,few,TGTGCCAGCAGCTTATGGGGTCCCCCTTCCAATCAGCCCCAGCATTTT,CASSLWGPPSNQPQHF
TRBV6-5,TRBJ1-5,NA,few,TGTGCCAGCAGTTACCTAAATCAGCCCCAGCATTTT,CASSYLNQPQHF
TRBV20-1,TRBJ2-5,NA,NA,TGCAGTGCTTGGGCCGACAGGTCCCAAGAGACCCAGTACTTC,CSAWADRSQETQYF
TRBV5-6,TRBJ2-1,NA,NA,TGTGCCAGCAGTTCCGGGTCCGGGCCCTACAATGAGCAGTTCTTC,CASSSGSGPYNEQFF
TRBV5-4,TRBJ2-7,NA,NA,TGTGCCAGCAGCTTAGGAGGGACAGCTGCCCTGGAGCAGTACTTC,CASSLGGTAALEQYF
TRBV7-9,TRBJ2-2,TRBD1,few,TGTGCCAGCAGCACGGACAGGGGGCGCACCGGGGAGCTGTTTTTT,CASSTDRGRTGELFF
TRBV7-2,TRBJ1-1,NA,NA,TGTGCCAGCAGCCTTAGGGGCCCGGCTTTCTTT,CASSLRGPAFF
TRBV10-1,TRBJ2-1,TRBD2,once,TGCGCCAGCAGTGAGTCGGCTAGCGGGTCGATTTACAATGAGCAGTTCTTC,CASSESASGSIYNEQFF
TRBV14,TRBJ1-1,NA,NA,TGTGCCAGCAGCCAAGATGCCCGGCGGATGGCTTTCTTT,CASSQDARRMAFF
TRBV6-2/TRBV6-3,TRBJ1-6,NA,few,TGTGCCAGCAGCCACCCGACAGTCGACCTCCACTTT,CASSHPTVDLHF
TRBV5-1,TRBJ2-1,TRBD2,NA,TGCGCCAGCAGCTTGGACCAAGCGGGAGGGCCCAATGAGCAGTTCTTC,CASSLDQAGGPNEQFF